This TCR beta chain was documented in a study of blood T cell repertoires in COVID-19. Sequencing used immunoSEQ multiplex PCR; TCRdb keeps in-frame clones, though not all of them. Altogether a few hundred thousand clones are present, about 91% being singletons, with the ten largest covering approximately 7%. The count of this clone is one. The ends were cut back, 1 base at V and 2 bases at J, with 11 bases in the middle. CDR3 length: 15 amino acids. The germline V gene has CDR1 SEHNR and CDR2 FQNEAQ (reference sequence). This receptor was taken from a woman under 40 who had recovered from COVID-19. This rearrangement joins TRBV7-9 to TRBJ2-5; no clear D gene. Material for sequencing was peripheral blood. The CDR3 reads CASSLEQVLQETQYF. In DNA form, the CDR3 reads TGTGCCAGCAGCTTAGAGCAGGTGCTACAAGAGACCCAGTACTTC.